This TCR beta chain was documented in a study of multiple sclerosis patients with progressive multifocal leukoencephalopathy. General observations from the study: Less diverse TRB repertoires were suggested in most PML patients.

Sequencing was at survey level. Synthetic inline TR CDR3 controls covering all V-J pairings were spiked into each PCR. The table came from immunoSEQ multiplex PCR; TCRdb's copy has only in-frame clones and leaves some out. The repertoire holds fewer than 40,000 clones, with 70% to 90% as singletons. Described time point: before natalizumab initiation. T0 blood was collected before the first natalizumab infusion. This CDR3 is 16 amino acids long. Germline V gives CDR1 PRHDT, CDR2 FYEKMQ (reference sequence). This clone was picked up one time. Its antigen is as yet unknown. A junction end diverges from the germline sequence, so it may reflect a read error.

This chain connects TRBV13 to TRBJ1-2; 11 nucleotides align to TRBD1. Source material: PBMCs. The TCR originated in a human donor with multiple sclerosis. DNA for the CDR3: TGTGCCAGCAGCATAGGACAGGGGGCGACTAACTATGGCTACACCTTC. Its translation: CASSIGQGATNYGYTF.